The 12 T cell receptor beta chains below all came from one sample that was sequenced in a study of blood T cell repertoires in COVID-19. TCRdb keeps only in-frame clones here, not all; method: immunoSEQ multiplex PCR. The sample holds over 90,000 clones, about nine tenths seen once. Sequenced input: peripheral blood. The receptors were gathered from a woman aged 80 or older in a cohort sampled during active COVID-19.

This rearrangement joins TRBV29-1 to TRBJ2-7, with 8 bases that match TRBD1. CDR3 length: 15 amino acids. The V gene end was trimmed by 4 bases and the J gene end by 2 bases; junction bases not matched to a gene: 10. Germline values: CDR1 SQVTM, CDR2 ANQGSEA. Written as DNA, the CDR3 is TGCAGCGTTGGAGCTGCCGGGACAGGCCCCTACGAGCAGTACTTC. It encodes CSVGAAGTGPYEQYF.

The rearrangement joins TRBV5-1 to TRBJ2-1, with 8 bases that match TRBD2. This CDR3 contains 13 residues. Germline CDR1 SGHRS, CDR2 YFSETQ. J lost 6 bases, V lost 4 bases, and 3 bases had no gene match. CDR3 residues: CASSRTSPNEQFF. The CDR3 nucleotides are TGCGCCAGCAGCAGGACTAGCCCCAATGAGCAGTTCTTC.

V is TRBV24-1 and J is TRBJ1-5; D remains ambiguous. Germline V CDR1 and CDR2: KGHDR, SFDVKD. This CDR3 is built from 14 residues. V was shortened by 12 bases and J by 1 base, with 15 bases between the two germline ends. The chain's CDR3 is CAACPRGSNQPQHF. In DNA form, the CDR3 reads TGTGCCGCATGCCCGCGAGGGAGCAATCAGCCCCAGCATTTT.

V gene TRBV27 combines with J gene TRBJ2-7, with D possibly being TRBD1 (6 bases). The CDR3 runs to 12 residues. Trimming shortened V by 3 bases and J by 6 bases, and 9 bases separated the two germline ends. The germline gives CDR1 MNHEY, CDR2 SMNVEV (reference sequence). The CDR3 region is CASSFPGVEQYF. The DNA for the CDR3 is TGTGCCAGCAGTTTCCCAGGGGTCGAGCAGTACTTC.

The chain is built from TRBV3-1 (or the pseudogene TRBV3-2) and TRBJ1-6; TRBD1 agrees at 10 bases. CDR1 and CDR2 from the germline V gene are LGHDT and YNNKEL (reference sequence). This CDR3 contains 16 residues. V was clipped by 4 bases and J by 7 bases; unmatched bases: 7. This chain's CDR3 is CASSRMDRGTNSPLHF. The CDR3 DNA follows: TGTGCCAGCAGCCGAATGGACAGGGGGACGAATTCACCCCTCCACTTT.

The chain has TRBV27 and TRBJ2-7; D may be TRBD1 (6 bases). Trimming removed 1 base from V and 3 bases from J, with 10 bases in between. Germline CDR1 is MNHEY and CDR2 is SMNVEV (reference sequence). The CDR3 is 14 residues long. CDR3 coding DNA: TGTGCCAGCAGTTTATTGGGGGCTGGCTACGAGCAGTACTTC. It is translated as CASSLLGAGYEQYF.

This clone was seen only once. The rearrangement joins TRBV12-3 or TRBV12-4 to TRBJ1-6; no reliable D call. V shed 2 bases and J shed 4 bases, with 3 bases lying between them. CDR3 length: 13 amino acids. CDR3 in amino acids: CASSLHYNSPLHF. CDR3 nucleotides: TGTGCCAGCAGTTTACATTATAATTCACCCCTCCACTTT.

V and J are TRBV24-1 and TRBJ1-5; the D gene is possibly TRBD1 (6 bases). The CDR3 runs 15 residues. Germline V gene lookup returns CDR1 KGHDR and CDR2 SFDVKD. Between the trimmed V and J ends, which lost 2 bases and 7 bases, there was a span of 14 bases. The CDR3 region is CATSDSRGAKQPQHF. The CDR3 DNA reads TGTGCCACCAGTGATTCACGGGGGGCCAAACAGCCCCAGCATTTT.

This clone appeared a single time. V usage is TRBV19 and J usage is TRBJ1-5, with D possibly matching TRBD1 (5 bases). The CDR3 runs 18 residues. Deletions cut 3 bases from V and 4 bases from J, with 22 bases between. The germline V gene has CDR1 LNHDA and CDR2 SQIVND (reference sequence). CDR3 sequence: CASSMTFHLQGRNQPQHF. The CDR3 bases are TGTGCCAGTAGTATGACGTTCCACCTGCAGGGAAGGAATCAGCCCCAGCATTTT.

The rearrangement links TRBV5-5 to TRBJ1-2; 7 bases are shared with TRBD1. Germline lookup yields CDR1 SGHKS and CDR2 YYEKEE (reference sequence). The CDR3 is 13 residues long. V trimming: 4 bases; J trimming: 4 bases; junction bases outside the gene matches: 4. The CDR3 sequence is CASSTDRFYGYTF. DNA of the CDR3: TGTGCCAGCAGCACGGACAGGTTCTATGGCTACACCTTC.

The gene calls are TRBV3-1 (or the pseudogene TRBV3-2) and TRBJ2-5; D uncertain. This CDR3 comprises 16 residues. Trimming removed 0 bases from V and 2 bases from J, with 13 bases in between. From germline, CDR1 is LGHDT and CDR2 YNNKEL (reference sequence). The CDR3 is CASSQDLVAGQETQYF. The CDR3 DNA reads as TGTGCCAGCAGCCAAGATTTAGTAGCCGGACAAGAGACCCAGTACTTC.

J is TRBJ2-7 and V is TRBV28; D remains unclear. The CDR3 has 14 amino acids. V was pared by 2 bases and J by 1 base, with 9 bases between. Germline lookup yields CDR1 MDHEN and CDR2 SYDVKM. CDR3 region: CASSLIGASYEQYF. DNA for the CDR3: TGTGCCAGCAGTTTAATAGGAGCGTCCTACGAGCAGTACTTC.